This T cell receptor (beta chain) was found in a study of blood T cell repertoires in COVID-19. For the study at large: Sources were T cells, B-cell-depleted T cells, or PBMCs; the material itself was cDNA or gDNA.

Authors' analysis steps: Estimates of nucleated cell counts were drawn from the amplification of reference gene primers. Here immunoSEQ multiplex PCR was the method, and the copy in TCRdb shows in-frame clones only, minus some. V, J and clone size were drawn from that table, and D and trimming were deduced from the DNA. Of 11,000 to 15,000 clones listed, about 91% are singletons. Looked up from germline, CDR1 is SGHAT and CDR2 is FQNNGV. Deletions cut 1 base from V and 2 bases from J, with 5 bases between. The CDR3 is 13 residues long. This TCR was recovered from a human donor in a cohort sampled during active COVID-19. The material sequenced was peripheral blood. The rearrangement links TRBV11-2 to TRBJ2-5; D is unresolved. In DNA form, the CDR3 reads TGTGCCAGCAGCTTAGGCAGTCAAGAGACCCAGTACTTC. Encoded protein: CASSLGSQETQYF.